This T cell receptor (beta chain) was found in a study of blood T cell repertoires in COVID-19. This clone was picked up a small number of times. Repertoires were generated with immunoSEQ multiplex PCR, while TCRdb's copy carries only in-frame clones and drops some. The sample yields approximately 300,000 clones, about 90% seen once. Germline lookup yields CDR1 SGHDN and CDR2 FVKESK. The CDR3 runs 16 residues. Trimming cost V 6 bases and J 7 bases; bases outside gene matches: 14. Sequencing used peripheral blood. The TCR sequence derives from a woman between 40 and 50 years old with COVID-19, enrolled during active disease. V and J are TRBV14 and TRBJ2-1, with 8 bases aligning to TRBD2. This CDR3 reads CASRSSLAEARNEQFF. The CDR3 region has the DNA TGTGCCAGCAGGTCATCACTAGCGGAGGCTCGGAATGAGCAGTTCTTC.